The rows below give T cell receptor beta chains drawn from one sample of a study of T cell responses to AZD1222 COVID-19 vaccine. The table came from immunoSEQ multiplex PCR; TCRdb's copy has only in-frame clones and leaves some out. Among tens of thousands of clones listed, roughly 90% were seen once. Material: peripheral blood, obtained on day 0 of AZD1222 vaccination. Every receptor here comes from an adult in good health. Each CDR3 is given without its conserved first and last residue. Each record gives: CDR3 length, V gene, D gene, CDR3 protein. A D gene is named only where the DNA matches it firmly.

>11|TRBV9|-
ASSVGYNQPQH
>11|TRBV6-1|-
ASSDRSLMSQH
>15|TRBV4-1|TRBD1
ASSQDPAGGTNTEAF
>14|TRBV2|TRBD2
ASSEILAGGTDTQY
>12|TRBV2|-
ASSFRQSNYGYT
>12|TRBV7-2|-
ASGRNNANNEQF
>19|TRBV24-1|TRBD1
ATSDLRAIRTGQAGGKACT
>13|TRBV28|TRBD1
ASSGGQGVYSPLH
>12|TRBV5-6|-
ASSLLDSKGTQY
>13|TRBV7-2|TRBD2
ASSPGGGSQITQY
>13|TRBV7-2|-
ASSLGPNPENTIY
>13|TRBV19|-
ASSPGPGATYEQY
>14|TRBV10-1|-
ASSETVTKMGYGYT
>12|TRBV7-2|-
ASSLLGDQDGYT
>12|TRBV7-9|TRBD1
ASSLTTGVRGYT
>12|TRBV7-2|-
ASSLSWRAGELF
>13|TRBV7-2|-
ASSLVSSYNSPLH
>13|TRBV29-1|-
SVGGRTGDTGELF
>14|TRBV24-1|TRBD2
ATSGKRGRGTDTQY
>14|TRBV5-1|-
ASSLATGQTDSPLH
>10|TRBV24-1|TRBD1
ATRDRTDTQY
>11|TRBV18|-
ASSPHSNQPQH
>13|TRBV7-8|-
ASSLRYGGDQPQH
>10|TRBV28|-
ASRLSSYEQY
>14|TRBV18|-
ASSPGQLITNYGYT
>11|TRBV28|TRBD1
ASRTGVNTEAF
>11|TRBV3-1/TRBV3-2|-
ASSQGSRETQY
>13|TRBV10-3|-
ATLKSLLGGTEAF
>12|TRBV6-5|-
ASTKQWKNTEAF
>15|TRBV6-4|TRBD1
ASSDSRRGGYLYGYT
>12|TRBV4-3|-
ASSPVGASYGYT
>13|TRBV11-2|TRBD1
ASSLEWGQGTEAF
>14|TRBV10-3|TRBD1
AISAGQGEGNTEAF
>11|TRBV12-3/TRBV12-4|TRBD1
ASSGDSNYGYT
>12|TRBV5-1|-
ASSLRSGNTEAF
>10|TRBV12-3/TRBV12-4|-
ASTPRAGELF
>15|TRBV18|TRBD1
ASSPRDRGLPNYGYT
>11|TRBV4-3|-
ASSQAANYGYT
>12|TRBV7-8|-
ASSPGRANTEAF
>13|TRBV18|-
ASSRDGSSYNEQF